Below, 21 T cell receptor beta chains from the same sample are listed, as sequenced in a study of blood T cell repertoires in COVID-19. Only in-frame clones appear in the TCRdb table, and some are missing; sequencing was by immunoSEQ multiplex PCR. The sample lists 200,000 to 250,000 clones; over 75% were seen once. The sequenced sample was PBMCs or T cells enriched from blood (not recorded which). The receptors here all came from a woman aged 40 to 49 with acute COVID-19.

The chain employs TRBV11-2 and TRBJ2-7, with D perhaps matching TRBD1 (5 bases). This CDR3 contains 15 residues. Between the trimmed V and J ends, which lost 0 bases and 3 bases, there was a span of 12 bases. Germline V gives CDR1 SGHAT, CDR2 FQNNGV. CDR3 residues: CASSLDPPGFYEQYF. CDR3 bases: TGTGCCAGCAGCTTAGATCCTCCAGGGTTCTACGAGCAGTACTTC. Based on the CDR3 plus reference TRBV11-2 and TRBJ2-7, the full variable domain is EAGVAQSPRYKIIEKRQSVAFWCNPISGHATLYWYQQILGQGPKLLIQFQNNGVVDDSQLPKDRFSAERLKGVDSTLKIQPAKLEDSAVYLCASSLDPPGFYEQYFGPGTRLTVT.

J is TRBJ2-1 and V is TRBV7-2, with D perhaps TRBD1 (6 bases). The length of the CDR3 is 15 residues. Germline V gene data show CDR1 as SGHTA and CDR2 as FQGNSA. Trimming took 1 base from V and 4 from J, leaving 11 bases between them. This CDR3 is CASSLVGGAYNEQFF. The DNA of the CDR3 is TGTGCCAGCAGCTTAGTAGGGGGAGCGTACAATGAGCAGTTCTTC.

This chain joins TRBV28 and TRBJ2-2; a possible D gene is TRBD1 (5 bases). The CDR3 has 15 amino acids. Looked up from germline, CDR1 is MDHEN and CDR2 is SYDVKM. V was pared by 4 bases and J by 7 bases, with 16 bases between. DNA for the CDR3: TGTGCCAGCAGTTCCCCGCTAGGGGTGGGCGGGGAGCTGTTTTTT. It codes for CASSSPLGVGGELFF.

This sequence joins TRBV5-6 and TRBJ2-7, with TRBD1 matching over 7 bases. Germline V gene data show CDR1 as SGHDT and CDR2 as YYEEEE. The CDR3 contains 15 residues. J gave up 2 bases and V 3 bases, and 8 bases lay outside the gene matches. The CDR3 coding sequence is TGTGCCAGCAGCTCGACGAGAACAGGGGCCTACGAGCAGTACTTC. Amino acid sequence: CASSSTRTGAYEQYF.

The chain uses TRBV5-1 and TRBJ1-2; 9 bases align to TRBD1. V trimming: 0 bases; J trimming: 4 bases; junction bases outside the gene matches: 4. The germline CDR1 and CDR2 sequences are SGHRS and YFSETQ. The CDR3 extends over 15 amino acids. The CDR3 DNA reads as TGCGCCAGCAGCTTGGGGGCGACAGGGGGCTATGGCTACACCTTC. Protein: CASSLGATGGYGYTF.

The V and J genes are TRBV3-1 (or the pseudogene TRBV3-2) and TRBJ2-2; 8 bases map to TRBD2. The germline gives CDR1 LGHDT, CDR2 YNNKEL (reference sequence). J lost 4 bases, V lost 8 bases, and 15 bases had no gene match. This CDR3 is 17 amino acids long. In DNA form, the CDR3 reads TGTGCCAGCCGGGGCCTCGCGGGCGGGAGGCCCACCGGGGAGCTGTTTTTT. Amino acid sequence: CASRGLAGGRPTGELFF.

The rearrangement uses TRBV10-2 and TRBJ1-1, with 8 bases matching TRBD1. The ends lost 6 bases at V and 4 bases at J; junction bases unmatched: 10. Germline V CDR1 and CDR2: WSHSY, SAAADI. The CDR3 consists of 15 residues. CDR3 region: CASRNRPGGGTEAFF. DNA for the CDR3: TGCGCCAGCAGAAACAGGCCAGGGGGCGGCACTGAAGCTTTCTTT.

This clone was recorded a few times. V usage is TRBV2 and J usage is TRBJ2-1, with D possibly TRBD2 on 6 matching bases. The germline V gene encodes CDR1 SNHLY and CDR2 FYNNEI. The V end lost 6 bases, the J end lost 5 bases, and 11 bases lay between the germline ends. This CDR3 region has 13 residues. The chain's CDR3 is CASSSDYNNEQFF. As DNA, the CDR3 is TGTGCCAGCAGCTCGGACTATAACAATGAGCAGTTCTTC.

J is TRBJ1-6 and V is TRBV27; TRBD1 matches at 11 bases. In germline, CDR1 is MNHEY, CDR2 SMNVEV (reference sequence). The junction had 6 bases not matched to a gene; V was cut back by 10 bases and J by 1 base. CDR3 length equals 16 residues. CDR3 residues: CATRGQGVSYNSPLHF. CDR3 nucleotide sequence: TGTGCCACCAGGGGACAGGGGGTATCCTATAATTCACCCCTCCACTTT.

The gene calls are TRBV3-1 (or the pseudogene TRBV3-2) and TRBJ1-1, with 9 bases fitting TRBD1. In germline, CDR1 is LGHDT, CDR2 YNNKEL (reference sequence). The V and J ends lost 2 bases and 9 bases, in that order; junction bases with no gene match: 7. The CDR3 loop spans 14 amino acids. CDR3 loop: CASSQFITGGQAFF. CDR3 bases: TGTGCCAGCAGCCAATTTATAACAGGGGGCCAAGCTTTCTTT.

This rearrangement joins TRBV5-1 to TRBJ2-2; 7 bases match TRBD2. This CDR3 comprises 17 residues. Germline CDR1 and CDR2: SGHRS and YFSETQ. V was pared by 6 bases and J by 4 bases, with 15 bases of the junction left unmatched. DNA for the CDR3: TGCGCCAGCATCCTTGGGAGCGGGGCCATTGGCACCGGGGAGCTGTTTTTT. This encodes CASILGSGAIGTGELFF.

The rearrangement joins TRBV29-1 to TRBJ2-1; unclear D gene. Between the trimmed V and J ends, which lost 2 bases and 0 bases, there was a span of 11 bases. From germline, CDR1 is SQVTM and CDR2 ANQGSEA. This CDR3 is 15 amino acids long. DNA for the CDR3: TGCAGCGTTGAAACCCTTACGAGCTCCTACAATGAGCAGTTCTTC. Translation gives CSVETLTSSYNEQFF.

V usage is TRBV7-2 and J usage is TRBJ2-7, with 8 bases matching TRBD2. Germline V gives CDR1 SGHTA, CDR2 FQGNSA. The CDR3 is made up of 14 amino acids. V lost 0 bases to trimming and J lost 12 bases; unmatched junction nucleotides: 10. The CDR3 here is CASSLAPEAGVLYF. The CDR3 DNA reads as TGTGCCAGCAGCTTAGCTCCAGAAGCGGGAGTTCTGTACTTC.

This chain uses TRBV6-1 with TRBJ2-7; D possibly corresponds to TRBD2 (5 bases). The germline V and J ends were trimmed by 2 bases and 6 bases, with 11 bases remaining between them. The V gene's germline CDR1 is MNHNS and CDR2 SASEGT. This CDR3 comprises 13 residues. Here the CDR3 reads CASSETRAGEQYF. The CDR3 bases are TGTGCCAGCAGTGAAACTAGGGCCGGCGAGCAGTACTTC.

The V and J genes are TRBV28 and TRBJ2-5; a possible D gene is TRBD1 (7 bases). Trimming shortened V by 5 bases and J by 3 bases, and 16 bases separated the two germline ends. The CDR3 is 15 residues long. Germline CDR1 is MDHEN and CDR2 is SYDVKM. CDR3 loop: CASSPAGTAKETQYF. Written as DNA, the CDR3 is TGTGCCAGCAGTCCGGCGGGGACAGCAAAAGAGACCCAGTACTTC.

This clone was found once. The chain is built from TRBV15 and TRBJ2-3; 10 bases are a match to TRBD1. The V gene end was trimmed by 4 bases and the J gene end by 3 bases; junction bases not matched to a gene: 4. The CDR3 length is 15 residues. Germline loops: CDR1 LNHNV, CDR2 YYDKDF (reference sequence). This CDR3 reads CATSIPGQGTDTQYF. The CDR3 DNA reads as TGTGCCACCAGCATTCCGGGACAGGGGACAGATACGCAGTATTTT. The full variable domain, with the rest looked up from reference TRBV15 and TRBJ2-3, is DAMVIQNPRYQVTQFGKPVTLSCSQTLNHNVMYWYQQKSSQAPKLLFHYYDKDFNNEADTPDNFQSRRPNTSFCFLDIRSPGLGDTAMYLCATSIPGQGTDTQYFGPGTRLTVL.

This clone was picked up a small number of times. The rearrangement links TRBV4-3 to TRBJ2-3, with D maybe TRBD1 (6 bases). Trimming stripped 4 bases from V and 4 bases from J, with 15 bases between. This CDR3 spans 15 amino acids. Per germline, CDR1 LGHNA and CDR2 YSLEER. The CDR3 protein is CASSPDPGDADTQYF. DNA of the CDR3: TGCGCCAGCAGCCCCGATCCAGGGGACGCAGATACGCAGTATTTT.

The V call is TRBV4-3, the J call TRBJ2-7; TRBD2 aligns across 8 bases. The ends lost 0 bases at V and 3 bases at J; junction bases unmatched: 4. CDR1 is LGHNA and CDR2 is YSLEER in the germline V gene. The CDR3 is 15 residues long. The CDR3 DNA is TGCGCCAGCAGCCAAGATACTAGCGGATACTACGAGCAGTACTTC. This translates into CASSQDTSGYYEQYF.

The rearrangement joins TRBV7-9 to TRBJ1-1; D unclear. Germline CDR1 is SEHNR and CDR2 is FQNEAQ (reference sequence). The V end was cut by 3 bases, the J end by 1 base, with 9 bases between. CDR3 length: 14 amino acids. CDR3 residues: CASSFFAENTEAFF. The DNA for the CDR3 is TGTGCCAGCAGCTTTTTTGCGGAGAACACTGAAGCTTTCTTT.

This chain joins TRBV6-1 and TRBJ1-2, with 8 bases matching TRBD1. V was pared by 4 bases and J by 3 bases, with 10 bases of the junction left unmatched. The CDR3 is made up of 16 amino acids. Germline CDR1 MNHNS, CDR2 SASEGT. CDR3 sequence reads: CASSAKAGGEDYGYTF. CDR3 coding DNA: TGTGCCAGCAGTGCCAAAGCAGGGGGCGAGGACTATGGCTACACCTTC.

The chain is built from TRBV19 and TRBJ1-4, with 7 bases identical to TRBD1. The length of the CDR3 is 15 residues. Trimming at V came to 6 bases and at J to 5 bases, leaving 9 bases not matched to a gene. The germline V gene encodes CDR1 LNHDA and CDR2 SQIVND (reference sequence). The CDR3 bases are TGTGCCAGTAGGACCTCGGGACAGATGAATGAAAAACTGTTTTTT. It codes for CASRTSGQMNEKLFF.